The present TCR beta chain was sequenced within a study of T cell responses to AZD1222 COVID-19 vaccine. Study conclusions and caveats: Females made up more of the donors, who were largely white British, and clonal diversity may have come out too low.

Sequencing was performed with immunoSEQ multiplex PCR; in TCRdb, only in-frame clones are kept and a portion is missing. The sample yields 74,000 or so clones, roughly 84% seen once. Deletions cut 6 bases from V and 3 bases from J, with 6 bases between. This CDR3 has 10 residues. Germline CDR1 reads DFQATT; CDR2 reads SNEGSKA (reference sequence). This clone was picked up one time. Its target is not known. The sequence was collected from an adult in good health. The rearrangement joins TRBV20-1 to TRBJ2-7; D ambiguous. The source was peripheral blood, collected on day 0 of AZD1222 vaccination. CDR3 coding DNA: TGCAGTGCGCCAGACTACGAGCAGTACTTC. Translated: CSAPDYEQYF.